This T cell receptor (beta chain) was recorded in a study of molecular identifiers for immune sequencing clone quantification. Whole-study findings and limits: Clones that exceeded 20 RNA copies held over 98% of effector molecules, yet under 1% in naive cells.

This clonotype appeared a few times. The antigen is undetermined. From the PCR reads, TCRdb called clonotypes with MiXCR, one entry per CDR3 protein. The sample lists approximately 90,000 distinct CDR3 sequences; over 20% were seen once. The sample consisted of naive CD8+ T cells from blood, with Jurkat cell RNA spiked in. Subset here: FACS-sorted CD8+CD4-CCR7+CD45RA+ naive T cells. This clonotype was sampled from a human donor in good health. Some libraries in this study had Jurkat cell RNA spiked in.

The CDR3 loop is CASSHSAVLETGDNEQFF. The DNA for the CDR3 is TGCGCCAGCAGCCATTCAGCAGTGCTCGAGACAGGGGACAATGAGCAGTTCTTC. The chain links TRBV4-1 to TRBJ2-1; 8 bases agree with TRBD1. The V segment lost 3 bases and the J segment 5 bases; nucleotides outside the gene matches: 15. Germline V gene data show CDR1 as MGHRA and CDR2 as YSYEKL. This CDR3 is built from 18 residues.